The present T cell receptor (beta chain) was sequenced within a study of technical replicates of blood from several donors. CDR1 is SGHTA and CDR2 is FQGNSA in the germline V gene. V was trimmed by 4 bases and J by 10 bases, leaving 16 bases between them. The CDR3 runs 13 residues. Generated by immunoSEQ multiplex PCR, the TCRdb table keeps only in-frame clones and is missing some. This sample has 85,000 to 90,000 clones, with 85% to 95% found just once. Sequenced input: T cells isolated from PBMCs. The chain couples TRBV7-2 to TRBJ1-1, with TRBD1 as a possible D gene (6 bases). This clonotype originated in a human donor in good health. CDR3 sequence: CASSYGQTAGAFF. The CDR3 bases are TGTGCCAGCAGCTATGGACAGACCGCGGGAGCTTTCTTT.